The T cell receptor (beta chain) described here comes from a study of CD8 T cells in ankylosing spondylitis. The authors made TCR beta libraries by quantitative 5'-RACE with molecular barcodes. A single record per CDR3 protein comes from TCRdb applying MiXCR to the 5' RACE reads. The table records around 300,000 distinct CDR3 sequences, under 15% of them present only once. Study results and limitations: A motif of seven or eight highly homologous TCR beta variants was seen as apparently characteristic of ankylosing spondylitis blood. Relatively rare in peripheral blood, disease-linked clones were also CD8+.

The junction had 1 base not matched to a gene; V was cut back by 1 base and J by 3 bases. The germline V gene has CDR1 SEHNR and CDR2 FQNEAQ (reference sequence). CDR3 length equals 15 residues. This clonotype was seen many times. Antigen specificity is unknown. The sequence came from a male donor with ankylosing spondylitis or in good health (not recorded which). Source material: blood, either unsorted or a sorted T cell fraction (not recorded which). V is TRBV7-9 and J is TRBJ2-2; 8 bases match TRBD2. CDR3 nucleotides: TGTGCCAGCAGCTTAGTACTAGCGGACACCGGGGAGCTGTTTTTT. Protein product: CASSLVLADTGELFF.